This T cell receptor beta chain was recovered during a study of CD8+ T cells in alopecia areata. As for the study in general: Among treated patients, oral tofacitinib was administered at 5 to 10 mg twice daily. The tofacitinib course ran for 6 to 18 months and was followed by 6 months off drug. Findings and caveats of the study: Scalp repertoires also include resident alphabeta T cells from normal skin.

Alopecia areata patients provided lesional scalp punch biopsies and peripheral blood, both collected for the study. Comments on this clone: The target antigen is unknown.

Investigators isolated RNA and reverse transcribed it into cDNA to act as the sequencing template. Sequenced by immunoSEQ multiplex PCR; TCRdb stores in-frame clones only, minus some. This table holds under 70,000 clones, 55% to 65% found once. The junction had 8 bases not matched to a gene; V was cut back by 5 bases and J by 5 bases. This CDR3 contains 15 residues. CDR1 is LNHNV and CDR2 is YYDKDF in the germline V gene (reference sequence). This clonotype originated in a human donor with alopecia areata. The chain joins TRBV15 to TRBJ2-1, with TRBD2 identical over 8 bases. Sample: CD8+ T cells sorted from blood, taken at week 0. CDR3 amino acids: CATSWRDSGNNEQFF. The CDR3, as DNA: TGTGCCACCAGCTGGAGGGATAGCGGGAACAATGAGCAGTTCTTC. The full variable domain, its missing parts supplied by reference TRBV15 and TRBJ2-1, is DAMVIQNPRYQVTQFGKPVTLSCSQTLNHNVMYWYQQKSSQAPKLLFHYYDKDFNNEADTPDNFQSRRPNTSFCFLDIRSPGLGDTAMYLCATSWRDSGNNEQFFGPGTRLTVL.